The rows below give T cell receptor beta chains drawn from one sample of a study of cytomegalovirus exposure and HLA in healthy donors. Clones were read by immunoSEQ multiplex PCR, and TCRdb kept only the in-frame ones, dropping some. The sample has 140,000 to 150,000 clones; roughly 80% are singletons. The sample was PBMCs. Receptors were obtained from a male donor in good health and CMV-seronegative. CDR3s include the opening cysteine and the closing phenylalanine or tryptophan. D genes are given only for firm matches. Only some rows state a clone size, as once, few, many or a class for expanded clones.

D	size	V	length	J	DNA	CDR3
-	few	TRBV6-5	13	TRBJ2-7	TGTGCCAGCAGTTACTCACAGGGCTACGAGCAGTACTTC	CASSYSQGYEQYF
TRBD2	-	TRBV27	13	TRBJ2-7	TGTGCCAGCAGACCTAGCGGATCCTACGAGCAGTACTTC	CASRPSGSYEQYF
TRBD2	-	TRBV7-6	19	TRBJ2-3	TGTGCCAGCAGCTCAGAGACTAGCGGGGGGGCCGGAATCACAGATACGCAGTATTTT	CASSSETSGGAGITDTQYF
-	-	TRBV7-2	14	TRBJ1-3	TGTGCCAGCAGCTTACAGGGGTTAGGAAACACCATATATTTT	CASSLQGLGNTIYF
TRBD1	once	TRBV7-2	16	TRBJ1-2	TGTGCCAGCAGCCCCCGGGCCGGGACAGGACTCTATGGCTACACCTTC	CASSPRAGTGLYGYTF
TRBD2	-	TRBV27	16	TRBJ2-7	TGTGCCAGCAGTTGGGACGGGACTAGCGGGACCTACGAGCAGTACTTC	CASSWDGTSGTYEQYF
-	few	TRBV6-1	13	TRBJ1-1	TGTGCCAGCAGAGAAAACACGAACACTGAAGCTTTCTTT	CASRENTNTEAFF
TRBD1	-	TRBV7-3	18	TRBJ2-4	TGTGCCAGCAGCTTAAAAGTCGGGACAGCCTCAGCCAAAAACATTCAGTACTTC	CASSLKVGTASAKNIQYF
TRBD1	once	TRBV7-6	13	TRBJ2-7	TGTGCCAGCTCGCGGACAGGGCTGTACGAGCAGTACTTC	CASSRTGLYEQYF
TRBD2	-	TRBV7-3	13	TRBJ2-1	TGTGCCAGCAGCCTGGGGGGGAGGGATGAGCAGTTCTTC	CASSLGGRDEQFF
-	-	TRBV21-1	14	TRBJ1-2	TGTGCCAGCAGCAAAGGGGAGGGTGAGTATGGCTACACCTTC	CASSKGEGEYGYTF
TRBD1	-	TRBV10-1	16	TRBJ2-3	TGCGCCAGCAGTGAGCGGGACAGGGTTTTGACAGATACGCAGTATTTT	CASSERDRVLTDTQYF
TRBD1	-	TRBV9	15	TRBJ1-2	TGTGCCAGCACCGAAAGACCGGGACAGGGTTATGGCTACACCTTC	CASTERPGQGYGYTF
-	-	TRBV18	14	TRBJ1-4	TGTGCCAGCTCACCGACAGGTGGCAATGAAAAACTGTTTTTT	CASSPTGGNEKLFF
TRBD1	-	TRBV18	13	TRBJ1-1	TGTGCCAGCTCACCACTACAGGGGACTGAAGCTTTCTTT	CASSPLQGTEAFF
TRBD2	-	TRBV6-5	13	TRBJ2-1	TGTGCCAGCAGTTACGGAGCGGGGGGTGAGCAGTTCTTC	CASSYGAGGEQFF
-	-	TRBV6-5	15	TRBJ2-7	TGTGCCAGCAGTTCCACTATAGCGCCCTCCTACGAGCAGTACTTC	CASSSTIAPSYEQYF
-	-	TRBV5-5	16	TRBJ2-3	TGTGCCAGCAGCTTGAGTGGAGCGGGCGGCACAGATACGCAGTATTTT	CASSLSGAGGTDTQYF
-	-	TRBV4-1	16	TRBJ2-7	TGCGCCAGCAGCCAAGATGGGACAACCAACTCCTACGAGCAGTACTTC	CASSQDGTTNSYEQYF
TRBD1	-	TRBV29-1	15	TRBJ2-3	TGCAGCGCCGGAGGGGGGGGACAGGGGTCAGATACGCAGTATTTT	CSAGGGGQGSDTQYF
TRBD1	-	TRBV18	14	TRBJ1-5	TGTGCCAGCTCACTGCCGGGACAGGGAGAACCCCAGCATTTT	CASSLPGQGEPQHF
-	-	TRBV5-1	12	TRBJ2-2	TGCGCCAGCAGCTCCGACACCGGGGAGCTGTTTTTT	CASSSDTGELFF
-	-	TRBV29-1	15	TRBJ1-1	TGCAGCGTCCCGGACCAGACTATTATGAACACTGAAGCTTTCTTT	CSVPDQTIMNTEAFF
TRBD1	-	TRBV2	15	TRBJ1-1	TGTGCCAGCAGCGACCCGGGACAGGGGATTCCTGAAGCTTTCTTT	CASSDPGQGIPEAFF
-	-	TRBV4-3	13	TRBJ1-2	TGCGCCAGCAGCCGAATCTACAGGGCCAGCTACACCTTC	CASSRIYRASYTF
TRBD1	-	TRBV5-4	15	TRBJ2-7	TGTGCCAGCAGCCCTACGACAGGGGACTCCTACGAGCAGTACTTC	CASSPTTGDSYEQYF
TRBD2	-	TRBV5-1	19	TRBJ2-1	TGCGCCAGCAGCTTGCTCAAGACTAGCGGGAGATTCGCGGACAATGAGCAGTTCTTC	CASSLLKTSGRFADNEQFF
-	-	TRBV18	14	TRBJ1-4	TGTGCCAGCTCACTGAGATTAGGGGATGAAAAACTGTTTTTT	CASSLRLGDEKLFF
-	-	TRBV5-1	16	TRBJ2-7	TGCGCCAGCAGCTTGGCCACTGGGGCAACTAGCTACGAGCAGTACTTC	CASSLATGATSYEQYF
TRBD1	-	TRBV15	16	TRBJ1-2	TGTGCCACCAGCAGACCTGGGACAGGGGGCAGTGGTGGCTACACCTTC	CATSRPGTGGSGGYTF
-	-	TRBV5-1	14	TRBJ2-5	TGCGCCAGCAGCTTTGGAGGGGGAGGGGAGACCCAGTACTTC	CASSFGGGGETQYF
-	-	TRBV29-1	12	TRBJ1-1	TGCAGCGCCACGACAGGTCCCACTGAAGCTTTCTTT	CSATTGPTEAFF
TRBD2	-	TRBV5-4	14	TRBJ2-5	TGTGCCAGCAGCCCCTCCGGGGGGTCAGAGACCCAGTACTTC	CASSPSGGSETQYF
-	-	TRBV7-2	14	TRBJ1-1	TGTGCCAGCAGCTTAAACAGAATGAACACTGAAGCTTTCTTT	CASSLNRMNTEAFF
-	-	TRBV7-6	19	TRBJ1-6	TGTGCCAGCAGCCCTAGTGACAGAGCCCCTACCTCCTATAATTCACCCCTCCACTTT	CASSPSDRAPTSYNSPLHF
TRBD2	-	TRBV19	17	TRBJ2-1	TGTGCCAGTAGTATAGCGGGACTAGCGGGGTTAAGGAATGAGCAGTTCTTC	CASSIAGLAGLRNEQFF
-	-	TRBV7-9	15	TRBJ2-3	TGTTCCAGCAGCCCTCGACAGAGTACCACAGATACGCAGTATTTT	CSSSPRQSTTDTQYF
-	-	TRBV7-6	13	TRBJ1-2	TGTGCCAGCAGCTCAGGAGCAGGGTATGGCTACACCTTC	CASSSGAGYGYTF
-	-	TRBV7-6	16	TRBJ2-5	TGTGCCAGCAGCTCCCTCAGCTCTAGCACCCGGGAGACCCAGTACTTC	CASSSLSSSTRETQYF
-	few	TRBV6-1	15	TRBJ2-1	TGTGCCAGCAGTGAAGAAAGCCGATTAAGCAATGAGCAGTTCTTC	CASSEESRLSNEQFF
TRBD1	-	TRBV6-5	16	TRBJ1-2	TGTGCCAGCAGTTACTCGACAGGGGTAACGTCCTATGGCTACACCTTC	CASSYSTGVTSYGYTF
-	few	TRBV28	13	TRBJ1-2	TGTGCCAGCAGTTTAGCCAGGGCCTATGGCTACACCTTC	CASSLARAYGYTF
TRBD1	-	TRBV4-2	17	TRBJ1-1	TGTGCCAGCAGCCAAGCCACCGGGACAGGGATGAACACTGAAGCTTTCTTT	CASSQATGTGMNTEAFF